This is a list of T cell receptor beta chains from one sample in a study of blood T cells in healthy people across ages. TCRdb reprocessed the 5' RACE reads via MiXCR and lists one record per CDR3 protein. Altogether about 1.5 million distinct CDR3 sequences are present, approximately 43% being singletons, with the ten largest covering around 4%. What was sequenced was blood. These receptors came from a woman aged 18-29 years in good health. Each CDR3 is given with its conserved first and last residue. Each record gives: V gene, D gene, J gene, clone size, CDR3 DNA, CDR3 protein. A D gene is named only where the DNA matches it firmly. A clone size is listed for some rows: how often the clone was seen (once, few, many), or a class if it is expanded.

>TRBV12-3/TRBV12-4|TRBD1|TRBJ2-1|few
TGTGCCAGCGTGACGACAGGGAGCTCCTACAATGAGCAGTTCTTC
CASVTTGSSYNEQFF
>TRBV5-1|TRBD2|TRBJ2-2|-
TGCGCCAGCACCCGTAGCGGGGTTAACACCGGGGAGCTGTTTTTT
CASTRSGVNTGELFF
>TRBV7-6|-|TRBJ2-1|few
TGTGCCAGCAGCTTAGGCCCCAGAGAGGGAACCTACAATGAGCAGTTCTTC
CASSLGPREGTYNEQFF
>TRBV10-3|-|TRBJ2-7|-
TGTGCCATCAGTGAGTCAGGGTACTACGAGCAGTACTTC
CAISESGYYEQYF
>TRBV7-2|-|TRBJ2-7|-
TGTGCCAGCAGCTTAGCCTCTTCGGGGGAGCAGTACTTC
CASSLASSGEQYF
>TRBV5-1|-|TRBJ2-3|-
TGCGCCAGCAGCTTGGCTTCCGTCTCCCGGATCGCAGATACGCAGTATTTT
CASSLASVSRIADTQYF
>TRBV12-3/TRBV12-4|TRBD1|TRBJ2-1|few
TGTGCCAGCAGTATGGGACAGGGGATCTCCTACAATGAGCAGTTCTTC
CASSMGQGISYNEQFF
>TRBV7-9|-|TRBJ1-2|once
TGTGCCAGCAGCTTAGAACTGCGGGCTTGGGGCTACACCTTC
CASSLELRAWGYTF
>TRBV7-2|-|TRBJ1-2|few
TGTGCCAGCAGCTTAGAAGGCCAGATCTATGGCTACACCTTC
CASSLEGQIYGYTF
>TRBV7-9|TRBD1|TRBJ1-1|-
TGTGCCAGCAGCCGGGACAGTTCATCCACTGAAGCTTTCTTT
CASSRDSSSTEAFF
>TRBV7-2|-|TRBJ2-4|few
TGTGCCAGCAGCTTAGCCGCGGGCAGGCAGTACTTC
CASSLAAGRQYF
>TRBV27|TRBD1|TRBJ2-7|-
TGTGCCAGCGCCCGGGACAGTTCCTACGAGCAGTACTTC
CASARDSSYEQYF
>TRBV7-9|-|TRBJ1-5|few
TGTGCCAGCAGTTGGGGGGGTGGCAATCAGCCCCAGCATTTT
CASSWGGGNQPQHF
>TRBV2|-|TRBJ1-5|-
TGTGCCAGCAGTGTACGACGGGGCAATCAGCCCCAGCATTTT
CASSVRRGNQPQHF
>TRBV7-2|TRBD2|TRBJ2-1|few
TGTGCCAGCAGCTTAGTCTCTAGCGGGGGCTACAATGAGCAGTTCTTC
CASSLVSSGGYNEQFF
>TRBV29-1|TRBD1|TRBJ2-1|-
TGCAGCGTTGGTCGGACGAAACAGGGGCATGAGCAGTTCTTC
CSVGRTKQGHEQFF
>TRBV6-5|-|TRBJ2-7|-
TGTGCCAGCAAGGGGGGTACTTACAATGAGCAGTACTTC
CASKGGTYNEQYF
>TRBV29-1|TRBD2|TRBJ2-1|few
TGCAGCGTTGGTGCGACTAGCCCTTACAATGAGCAGTTCTTC
CSVGATSPYNEQFF
>TRBV4-3|-|TRBJ2-7|-
TGCGCCAGCAGCCAAGAGAGTTCACAGTCCTACGAGCAGTACTTC
CASSQESSQSYEQYF
>TRBV11-2|-|TRBJ1-1|-
TGTGCCAGCAGTCTAGACACTTTCACTGAAGCCTTCTTT
CASSLDTFTEAFF
>TRBV12-3/TRBV12-4|-|TRBJ2-7|-
TGTGCCAGCAGTTCAGTTCGGTGGGGCGCCCCCTCCTACGATGGGCAGTACTTC
CASSSVRWGAPSYDGQYF
>TRBV5-1|-|TRBJ1-4|-
TGCGCCAGCAGCTTGGGCTGGGTTGGAGAAAAACGGTTTTTT
CASSLGWVGEKRFF
>TRBV4-3|-|TRBJ2-7|few
TGCGCCAGCAGCCAAGAGCCAGAATCCTACGAGCAGTACTTC
CASSQEPESYEQYF
>TRBV6-5|TRBD1|TRBJ2-2|-
TGTGCCAGCAGTTTTTACAGGGGAACCGGGGAGCTGTTTTTT
CASSFYRGTGELFF
>TRBV6-2/TRBV6-3|-|TRBJ2-7|-
TGTGCCAGCAGTGCCTTTGTGGATAGGGAGCAGTACTTC
CASSAFVDREQYF
>TRBV20-1|TRBD2|TRBJ2-7|few
TGCAGTGCTAGAGATCTCCTAGCGGGAATTCAGTACTTC
CSARDLLAGIQYF
>TRBV29-1|-|TRBJ2-7|-
TGCAGCGTTGCCCCCGGACAACCGGGAGAGCAGTACTTC
CSVAPGQPGEQYF
>TRBV20-1|-|TRBJ2-1|few
TGCAGTGCTACAGCTCTGGATGAGCAGTTCTTC
CSATALDEQFF
>TRBV9|-|TRBJ1-2|-
TGTGCCAGCAGCGTCGGATCACAAGGCTACACCTTC
CASSVGSQGYTF
>TRBV7-8|-|TRBJ2-1|few
TGTGCCAGCAGCCAGGGACTTCTCTCCTACAATGAGCAGTTCTTC
CASSQGLLSYNEQFF
>TRBV6-2/TRBV6-3|TRBD1|TRBJ2-5|-
TGTGCCAGCAGTTACCGTGTCAGGGGGGAGACCCAGTACTTC
CASSYRVRGETQYF
>TRBV2|-|TRBJ2-1|-
TGTGCCAGCAGTGACGGCCTAGCGAACAATGAGCAGTTCTTC
CASSDGLANNEQFF
>TRBV6-1|TRBD2|TRBJ2-1|-
TGTGCCCGGATTCGGACTAGCGGGGGGGCAGGCCATCCCCATGAGCAGTTCTTC
CARIRTSGGAGHPHEQFF
>TRBV7-6|TRBD1|TRBJ2-1|-
TGTGCCAGCAGCTTAGGCTTAGGGGGCAACCCGGCGCAGTTCTTC
CASSLGLGGNPAQFF
>TRBV6-2/TRBV6-3|-|TRBJ2-1|few
TGTGCCAGCAAGTTTGGAGGGAAAGATGAGCAGTTCTTC
CASKFGGKDEQFF
>TRBV29-1|TRBD1|TRBJ1-2|few
TGCAGCGTTGAGGGAGACAGGGGAGACTATGGCTACACCTTC
CSVEGDRGDYGYTF
>TRBV6-2/TRBV6-3|-|TRBJ2-3|-
TGTGCCAGCACCGACCCCACAGATACGCAGTATTTT
CASTDPTDTQYF
>TRBV6-5|-|TRBJ1-6|-
TGTGCCAGCAGTTACCAGGATGAATCACCCCCCCACTTT
CASSYQDESPPHF
>TRBV27|TRBD1|TRBJ2-7|many
TGTGCCAGCAGCTCGGGACAGGGCTCCTACGAGCAGTACTTC
CASSSGQGSYEQYF
>TRBV7-2|-|TRBJ1-2|-
TGTGCCAGCAGCCCCAGTACACGAGCTAACTATGGCTACACCTTC
CASSPSTRANYGYTF
>TRBV6-2/TRBV6-3|-|TRBJ1-1|few
TGTGCCAGCAACTATCACAACCTGGCCCCTGAAGCTTTCTTT
CASNYHNLAPEAFF
>TRBV10-3|-|TRBJ2-5|few
TGTGCCATCAGTGATCAGGGGTTGACAGAGACCCAGTACTTC
CAISDQGLTETQYF
>TRBV18|-|TRBJ2-1|few
TGTGCCAGCTCACCATCCGGGAGAGCCTACAATGAGCAGTTCTTC
CASSPSGRAYNEQFF
>TRBV20-1|TRBD2|TRBJ2-7|-
TGCAGTGCTAGAGAGGGGACTAGCGAATACTACGAGCAGTACTTC
CSAREGTSEYYEQYF
>TRBV4-2|TRBD2|TRBJ2-3|-
TGTGCCAGCCGCCAGATTCTAGCGGGGGGCACAGATACGCAGTATTTT
CASRQILAGGTDTQYF
>TRBV6-5|-|TRBJ2-7|-
TGTGCCAGCAGCCTTACAGCCTCACTCATCTACGAGCAGTACTTC
CASSLTASLIYEQYF
>TRBV4-3|TRBD1|TRBJ1-2|-
TGCGCCAGCAGCCAAGAAGGGACAGGGCACGGCTTGGACTATGGCTACACCTTC
CASSQEGTGHGLDYGYTF
>TRBV10-3|TRBD1|TRBJ1-1|-
TGTGCCATCAGAGACAGGGGACGCGTAGACACTGAAGCTTTCTTT
CAIRDRGRVDTEAFF
>TRBV27|TRBD2|TRBJ2-1|few
TGTGCCAGCAGTGTCGGGGGACTAGCGGGGTACAATGAGCAGTTCTTC
CASSVGGLAGYNEQFF
>TRBV9|-|TRBJ2-1|-
TGTGCCTCCAATGTAGTCGGGGGGCCCGGCGATGAGCAGTTCTTC
CASNVVGGPGDEQFF
>TRBV20-1|TRBD1|TRBJ2-5|few
TGCAGTCCTGTCCTTGGACAGGGCCAAGAGACCCAGTACTTC
CSPVLGQGQETQYF
>TRBV4-3|-|TRBJ2-7|-
TGCGCCAGCAGCTTAAACCCCGGGGTACTGAATGAGCAGTACTTC
CASSLNPGVLNEQYF
>TRBV7-2|-|TRBJ1-4|-
TGTGCCAGCAGCTTCTCTGGGGGGCCAAATGAAAAACTGTTTTTT
CASSFSGGPNEKLFF
>TRBV27|TRBD2|TRBJ2-3|many
TGTGCCAGCAGTTTTGGCGGGAGGACAGATACGCAGTATTTT
CASSFGGRTDTQYF
>TRBV27|-|TRBJ2-7|-
TGTGCCAGCAGTCCACTAGGGAGGTCCGACGAGCAGTACTTC
CASSPLGRSDEQYF
>TRBV27|-|TRBJ2-7|few
TGTGCCAGCGCTCTGAGCTCCTACAATGAGCAGTACTTC
CASALSSYNEQYF
>TRBV5-5|-|TRBJ1-1|-
TGTGCCAGCAGCTTTTATGGTTTGTTATGGGTGAACACTGAAGCTTTCTTT
CASSFYGLLWVNTEAFF
>TRBV20-1|TRBD1|TRBJ1-2|-
TGCAGTGCTACCCCAGGGGGGACAGGCTATGGCTACACCTTC
CSATPGGTGYGYTF
>TRBV29-1|TRBD1|TRBJ1-2|-
TGCAGCGTTGCCGGGACAGGGCCCTATGGCAACACCTTC
CSVAGTGPYGNTF